A single sample gave rise to the 2 T cell receptor beta chains below, sequenced in a study of Ad26.COV2.S vaccination and SARS-CoV-2 variants. Some clones are missing from TCRdb's copy, which holds only in-frame ones; the method was immunoSEQ multiplex PCR. The sample lists almost 400,000 clones, about 88% occurring once. Treatment noted: roughly 19 received Ad26.COV2.S at low or high dose, single or two shots; about 5 received placebo; per-sample allocation not given. Collection of the samples took place on day 63 after the first injection of vaccine or placebo. The material sequenced was peripheral blood, taken in a trial of Ad26.COV2.S vaccine versus placebo. All receptors come from a person between 18 and 65 years old who received the Ad26.COV2.S COVID-19 vaccine or a placebo.

The V gene is TRBV6-5, the J gene TRBJ2-2; a possible D gene is TRBD2 (6 bases). Germline V gene data show CDR1 as MNHEY and CDR2 as SVGAGI. The V and J ends lost 7 bases and 1 base respectively, with 10 bases between them. The CDR3 consists of 14 residues. CDR3 sequence (DNA): TGTGCCAGCATCAAGACTAGGAACACCGGGGAGCTGTTTTTT. Translation: CASIKTRNTGELFF.

V and J are TRBV5-8 and TRBJ2-1; weak D call: TRBD1 (6 bases). The CDR3 spans 15 residues. From germline, CDR1 is SGHTS and CDR2 YDEGEE. V lost 4 bases to trimming and J lost 4 bases, with 15 bases between them. CDR3 nucleotides: TGTGCCAGCAGCCTGACGACAGGACGATACAATGAGCAGTTCTTC. It translates to CASSLTTGRYNEQFF.